This entry features one T cell receptor (beta chain) sequence. Its target is unknown. This sample is drawn from a study of early T cells in non-severe SARS-CoV-2 infection. In the study overall: The input, bulk RNA from unsorted whole blood, was sequenced, and chains were unpaired. Whole-study findings and limits: Matching with VDJdb favored anti-spike CD8 responses (missing private and CD4 specificities).

Attachment of unique molecular identifiers to individual cDNA molecules was performed. TCRdb fed the 5' RACE reads into MiXCR, producing one record per CDR3 protein. The top ten clones hold approximately 15% of a sample with about 64,000 distinct CDR3 sequences, just over 20% of them seen once. This CDR3 has 16 residues. The V and J ends lost 6 bases and 2 bases respectively, with 20 bases between them. Per germline, CDR1 SNHLY and CDR2 FYNNEI. The specimen was whole blood, collected at baseline. The chain has TRBV2 and TRBJ2-7, with a weak D call TRBD1 (5 bases). This sequence was found in an adult who was a healthcare worker with PCR-confirmed SARS-CoV-2 infection or an uninfected control (not recorded which). CDR3 coding DNA: TGTGCCAGCAGCATCAAACGACAGAGCCCTACCTACGAGCAGTACTTC. Translated, it gives CASSIKRQSPTYEQYF.